A selection of T cell receptor beta chains follows, all from one sample in a study of T-cell memory formation after mild COVID-19. A single record per CDR3 protein comes from TCRdb applying MiXCR to the 5' RACE reads. This table has about 340,000 distinct CDR3 sequences, 10% to 15% appearing once. The sequenced sample consisted of PBMCs or a T cell subset sorted from them (not recorded which). The origin of the receptors is a man younger than 35 who had mild COVID-19 (a few samples of this study predate the infection). Cell type and time point are not known. CDR3s include the opening cysteine and the closing phenylalanine or tryptophan. The D gene is left open where the match is weak. Some rows mark clone size as missing; the rest say once, few, many or name a class of expanded clone.

>few|TRBJ2-1|-|TRBV5-1
TGCGCCAGCAGCTTTACGGGGGACTGGGTCAATGAGCAGTTCTTC
CASSFTGDWVNEQFF
>-|TRBJ2-3|TRBD1|TRBV12-3/TRBV12-4
TGTGCCAGCCGAAACAGGGGGACGGCAGATACGCAGTATTTT
CASRNRGTADTQYF
>few|TRBJ1-1|-|TRBV7-2
TGTGCCAGCAGCCCGGGCCAGAGACTTATGAACACTGAAGCTTTCTTT
CASSPGQRLMNTEAFF
>many|TRBJ2-1|TRBD2|TRBV6-5
TGTGCCAGCAGTAGCGGGGGGGGTATGTTTGTAAATGAGCAGTTCTTC
CASSSGGGMFVNEQFF
>many|TRBJ1-1|-|TRBV4-1
TGCGCCAGCAGCCAAGAGAGTGGGGGTGGCATGAACACTGAAGCTTTCTTT
CASSQESGGGMNTEAFF
>-|TRBJ2-1|-|TRBV2
TGTGCCAGGGCCCGAGGCTCCTACAATGAGCAGTTCTTC
CARARGSYNEQFF
>many|TRBJ2-1|-|TRBV5-1
TGCGCCAGCAGCTGGCCCCGTTTCAAGCTTGAGAGGGAGCAGTTCTTC
CASSWPRFKLEREQFF
>many|TRBJ2-3|-|TRBV29-1
TGCAGCGCTCTAAACACAGATACGCAGTATTTT
CSALNTDTQYF
>-|TRBJ2-5|-|TRBV6-1
TGTGCCAGTACCGGGGGGCCGGTTCAAGAGACCCAGTACTTC
CASTGGPVQETQYF
>few|TRBJ1-4|-|TRBV20-1
TGCAGTGCTGTCGGCGGGACCCCGGACCCTAATGAAAAACTGTTTTTT
CSAVGGTPDPNEKLFF
>many|TRBJ2-3|TRBD1|TRBV7-2
TGTGCCAGCAGCTTATATCGGACAGGGCCAGATACGCAGTATTTT
CASSLYRTGPDTQYF
>many|TRBJ2-3|-|TRBV20-1
TGCAGTGCTAGAGAATGGGCTACAGATACGCAGTATTTT
CSAREWATDTQYF
>-|TRBJ2-5|TRBD2|TRBV12-3/TRBV12-4
TGTGCCAGCAGTTCAAATAGCGGGGGCCAAGAGACCCAGTACTTC
CASSSNSGGQETQYF
>-|TRBJ2-5|-|TRBV5-4
TGTGCCAGCAGCGGGACGGGGCGAGGGGAGACCCAGTACTTC
CASSGTGRGETQYF
>many|TRBJ2-3|TRBD1|TRBV6-4
TGTGCCAGCAGTGAAGCAGGGGGCGCCCCAGATACGCAGTATTTT
CASSEAGGAPDTQYF
>few|TRBJ1-5|TRBD1|TRBV2
TGTGCCAGCAGCGGGACAGGGGGCGGTCAGCCCCAGCATTTT
CASSGTGGGQPQHF
>few|TRBJ1-1|TRBD1|TRBV7-9
TGTGCCAGCAGCTACGGACAGGGAACTGAAGCTTTCTTT
CASSYGQGTEAFF
>-|TRBJ1-6|-|TRBV4-1
TGCGCCAGCAGCCAAGATGGTGGTCGTTCACCCCTCCACTTT
CASSQDGGRSPLHF